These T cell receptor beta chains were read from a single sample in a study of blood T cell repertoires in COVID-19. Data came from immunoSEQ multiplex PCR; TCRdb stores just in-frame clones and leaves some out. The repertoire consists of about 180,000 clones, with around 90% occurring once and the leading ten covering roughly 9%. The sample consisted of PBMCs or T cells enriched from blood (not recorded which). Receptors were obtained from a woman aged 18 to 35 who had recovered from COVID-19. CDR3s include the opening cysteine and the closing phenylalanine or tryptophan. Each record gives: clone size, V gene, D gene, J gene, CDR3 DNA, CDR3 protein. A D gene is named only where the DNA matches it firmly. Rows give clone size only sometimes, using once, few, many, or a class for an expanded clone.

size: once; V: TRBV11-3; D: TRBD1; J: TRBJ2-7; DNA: TGTGCCAGCAGCCCTGGGACAGGGTCCCACGAGCAGTACTTC; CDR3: CASSPGTGSHEQYF
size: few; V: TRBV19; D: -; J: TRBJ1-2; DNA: TGTGCCAGTAAGGGGCAAATGACCTATGGCTACACCTTC; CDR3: CASKGQMTYGYTF
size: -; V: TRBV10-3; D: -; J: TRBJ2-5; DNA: TGTGCCATCAGTGAGGGGGGACACCTGATTGGGGAGACCCAGTACTTC; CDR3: CAISEGGHLIGETQYF
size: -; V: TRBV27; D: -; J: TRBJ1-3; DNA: TGTGCCAGCAGTTTATATCGGGGAAAATCTGGAAACACCATATATTTT; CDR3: CASSLYRGKSGNTIYF
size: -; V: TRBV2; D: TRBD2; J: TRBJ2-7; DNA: TGTGCCAGCAGTGAAGTTAGCGGGACCCACGAGCAGTACTTC; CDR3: CASSEVSGTHEQYF
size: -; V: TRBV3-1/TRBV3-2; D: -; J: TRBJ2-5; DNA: TGTGCCAGCAGCCCCCGGGCGGGGTCGGAGACCCAGTACTTC; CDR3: CASSPRAGSETQYF
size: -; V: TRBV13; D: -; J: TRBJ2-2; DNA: TGTGCCAGCAGCTTATCCCCGATTGAGGGGGAGCTGTTTTTT; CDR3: CASSLSPIEGELFF
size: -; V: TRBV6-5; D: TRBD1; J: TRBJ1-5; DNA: TGTGCCAGGAAGACAGGGGGCTATAGCAATCAGCCCCAGCATTTT; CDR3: CARKTGGYSNQPQHF
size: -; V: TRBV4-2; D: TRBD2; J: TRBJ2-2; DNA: TGTGCCAGCAGCCGGGAGAGGGTTGGACTAGCGGGGGATGCGAACACCGGGGAGCTGTTTTTT; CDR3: CASSRERVGLAGDANTGELFF
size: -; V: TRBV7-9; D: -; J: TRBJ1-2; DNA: TGTGCCAGCAGCTTAGGCGGGGGGCGAAGCTATGGCTACACCTTC; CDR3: CASSLGGGRSYGYTF
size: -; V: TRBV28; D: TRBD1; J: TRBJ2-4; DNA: TGTGCCAGCAGCCCCGGGACAGACCTAGCCAAAAACATTCAGTACTTC; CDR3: CASSPGTDLAKNIQYF
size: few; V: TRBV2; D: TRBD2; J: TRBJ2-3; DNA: TGTGCCAGCAGCTTAGCGGGGTTCATAGATACGCAGTATTTT; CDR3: CASSLAGFIDTQYF
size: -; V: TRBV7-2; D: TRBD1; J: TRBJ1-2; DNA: TGTGCCAGCAGCTTAGCTCAGGGGGGAGGCTATGGCTACACCTTC; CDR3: CASSLAQGGGYGYTF
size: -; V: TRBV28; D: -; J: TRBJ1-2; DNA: TGTGCCAGCTCGGTGGTGTGGGGGCAAGGCTACACCTTC; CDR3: CASSVVWGQGYTF
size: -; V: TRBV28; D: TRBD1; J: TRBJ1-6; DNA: TGTGCCAGCAGTTTAGGGGGCACAGGGGCCGTCCGAAATTCACCCCTCCACTTT; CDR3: CASSLGGTGAVRNSPLHF
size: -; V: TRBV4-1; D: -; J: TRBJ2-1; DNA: TGCGCCAGCAGCCAATACAGGGACGGAAGGGAGCAGTTCTTC; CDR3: CASSQYRDGREQFF
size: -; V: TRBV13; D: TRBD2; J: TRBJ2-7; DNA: TGTGCCAGCAGCTTAGGCAGTAGGGCTAGCGGGAGGTACGAGCAGTACTTC; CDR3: CASSLGSRASGRYEQYF